The next 7 T cell receptor beta chains were all read from a single sample in a study of monozygotic twins with inflammatory bowel disease. TCRdb reprocessed the 5' RACE reads and stores each CDR3 protein as one record, lacking DNA. The sample holds more than 300,000 distinct CDR3 sequences. Input material: blood. The receptors derive from a human donor with ulcerative colitis or Crohn's disease, or a healthy co-twin of an affected twin (not recorded which).

The chain combines TRBV5-1 with TRBJ2-1; the TCRdb call, TRBD1, lacks DNA for checking. The CDR3 loop spans 13 amino acids. CDR1 and CDR2 from the germline V gene are SGHRS and YFSETQ. CDR3 residues: CASSFDRPNEQFF. Complete variable domain (other parts from reference TRBV5-1 and TRBJ2-1): KAGVTQTPRYLIKTRGQQVTLSCSPISGHRSVSWYQQTPGQGLQFLFEYFSETQRNKGNFPGRFSGRQFSNSRSEMNVSTLELGDSALYLCASSFDRPNEQFFGPGTRLTVL.

The chain's CDR3 is CATSRANYGYTF. The V gene is TRBV15, the J gene TRBJ1-2. The CDR3 covers 12 residues. Per germline, CDR1 LNHNV and CDR2 YYDKDF (reference sequence).

The chain has TRBV7-9 and TRBJ2-1; TCRdb reports TRBD2, a call that lacks DNA to check it against. The germline V gene encodes CDR1 SEHNR and CDR2 FQNEAQ (reference sequence). The CDR3 loop spans 14 amino acids. This chain's CDR3 is CASSSRGGYNEQFF.

The chain has TRBV6-5 and TRBJ2-3. The germline V gene has CDR1 MNHEY and CDR2 SVGAGI. The CDR3 is made up of 13 amino acids. The CDR3 spells CASSYFGADTQYF.

The rearrangement links TRBV4-3 to TRBJ1-1. CDR3 size: 14 residues. Germline CDR1 LGHNA, CDR2 YSLEER. This chain's CDR3 is CASSQVPEDPEAFF.

CDR3 in amino acids: CASSGLAGGPGNEQFF. The chain employs TRBV11-2 and TRBJ2-1; with no DNA, the TCRdb D assignment of TRBD2 cannot be verified. In germline, CDR1 is SGHAT, CDR2 FQNNGV. The length of the CDR3 is 16 residues.

J is TRBJ1-4 and V is TRBV4-3. Germline CDR1 is LGHNA and CDR2 is YSLEER. There are 14 residues in the CDR3. This CDR3 reads CASSQDRLDEKLFF.